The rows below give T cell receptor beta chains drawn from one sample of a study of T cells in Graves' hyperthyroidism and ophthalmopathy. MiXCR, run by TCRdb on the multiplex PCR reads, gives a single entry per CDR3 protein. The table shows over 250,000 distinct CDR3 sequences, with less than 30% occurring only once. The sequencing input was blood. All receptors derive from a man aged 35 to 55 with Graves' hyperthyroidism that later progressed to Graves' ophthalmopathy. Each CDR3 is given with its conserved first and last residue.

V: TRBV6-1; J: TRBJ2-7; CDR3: CASSEAGTSGSGSYEQYF
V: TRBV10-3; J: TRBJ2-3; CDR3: CAISLAGGPYEDTQYF
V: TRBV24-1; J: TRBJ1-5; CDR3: CATSDQGSQPQHF
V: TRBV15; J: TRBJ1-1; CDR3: CATSRAALAEAFF
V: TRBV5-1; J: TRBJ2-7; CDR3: CASSLVGLVFEQYF
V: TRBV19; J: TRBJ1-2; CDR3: CASSINGRSYTF
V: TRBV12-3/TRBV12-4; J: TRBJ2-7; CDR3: CASSFSPTGDEQYF
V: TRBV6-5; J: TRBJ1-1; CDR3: CASSYLDRGNTEAFF
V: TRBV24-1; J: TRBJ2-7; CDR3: CATSDHRTSGKGYEQYF
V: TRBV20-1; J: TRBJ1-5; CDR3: CSASLVRGQNNQPQHF
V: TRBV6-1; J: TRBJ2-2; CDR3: CASGGLAGRYTGELFF
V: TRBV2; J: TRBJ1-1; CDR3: CASIDILRITDEAFF
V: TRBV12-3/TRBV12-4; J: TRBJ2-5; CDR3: CASSWRQTQYF
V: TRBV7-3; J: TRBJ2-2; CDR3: CASTQLAGTGVVGELFF
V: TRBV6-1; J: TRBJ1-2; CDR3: CASSEAQVIRRGYTF
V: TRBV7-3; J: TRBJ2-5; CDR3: CASSLTKSASGRAVETQYF
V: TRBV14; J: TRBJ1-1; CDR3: CASSQRRWGTEAFF
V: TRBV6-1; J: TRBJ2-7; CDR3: CASRNIGTSGSYEQYF
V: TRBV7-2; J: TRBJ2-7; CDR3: CASSTRTGFYEQYF
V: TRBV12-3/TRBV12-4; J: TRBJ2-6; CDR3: CASSRNRPGGANVLTF
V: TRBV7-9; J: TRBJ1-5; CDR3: CASSSEGNQPQHF
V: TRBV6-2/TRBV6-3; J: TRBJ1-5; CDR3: CASSYSSRGSQPQHF
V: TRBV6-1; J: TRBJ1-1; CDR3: CASSPENTEAFF
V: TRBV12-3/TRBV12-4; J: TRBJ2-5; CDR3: CASSSQFGSAETQYF
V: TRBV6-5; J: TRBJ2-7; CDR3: CASSSTGTGYFCEQYF
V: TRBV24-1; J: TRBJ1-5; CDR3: CATSDDRAWKPQHF
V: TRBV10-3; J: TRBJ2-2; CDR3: CAITDTGELFF
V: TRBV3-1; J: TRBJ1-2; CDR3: CASSRLGQGNYGYTF
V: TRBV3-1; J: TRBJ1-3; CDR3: CASSQDLAVSGNTIYF
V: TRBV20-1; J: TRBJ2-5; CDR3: CSAKRSSGGIQETQYF
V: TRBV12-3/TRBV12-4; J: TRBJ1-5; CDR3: CASSQDVVQPQHF
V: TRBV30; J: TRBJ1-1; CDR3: CAISTGGLDEAFF
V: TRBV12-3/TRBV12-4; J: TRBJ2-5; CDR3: CASTSRGRLETQYF
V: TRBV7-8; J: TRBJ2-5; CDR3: CASNSHTGATETQYF
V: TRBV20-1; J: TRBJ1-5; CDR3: CSAGDTHQPQHF
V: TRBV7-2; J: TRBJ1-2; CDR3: CASSWAGTDGYTF
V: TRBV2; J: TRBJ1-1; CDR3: CASSDSIGTVNTEAFF
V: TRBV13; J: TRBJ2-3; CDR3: CASSSTGSTDTQYF
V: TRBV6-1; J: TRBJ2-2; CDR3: CASNRARGRNTGELFF
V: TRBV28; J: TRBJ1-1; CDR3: CASSLQGDPGKGAFF
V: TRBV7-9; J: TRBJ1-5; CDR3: CASSASNQPQHF
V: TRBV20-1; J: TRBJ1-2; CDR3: CSASEGAGYGYTF
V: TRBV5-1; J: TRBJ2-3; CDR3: CASSLGTGLLSTDTQYF
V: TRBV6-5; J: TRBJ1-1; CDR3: CASSSQVGDTEAFF
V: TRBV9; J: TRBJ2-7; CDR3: CASSVDSSGSSFYEQYF
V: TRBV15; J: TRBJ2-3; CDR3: CATSTRQTSGSTDTQYF
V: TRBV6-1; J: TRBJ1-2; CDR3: CETGANYGYTF
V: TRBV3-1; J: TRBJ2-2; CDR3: CASSQAGTGTGELFF
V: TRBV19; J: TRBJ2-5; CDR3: CASKPGQGRETQYF
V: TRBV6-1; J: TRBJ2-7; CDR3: CASRLAGASSYEQYF
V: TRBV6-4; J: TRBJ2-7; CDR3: CASSKQGIYEQYF
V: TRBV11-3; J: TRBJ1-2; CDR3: CASSSGQLTISNYGYTF